This T cell receptor beta chain was captured by sequencing in a study of shared clonotypes between healthy human individuals (TCRdb year 2020). Broadly, across the study: The cohort included a few men and two women between 18 and 49 years of age. For each donor, CD4 naive and CD4 memory were each run on three plates, CD8 naive on two plates, and CD8 memory on one plate. To estimate repertoire size and how much clonotypes are shared between individuals, the study performed deep sequencing of blood TCR repertoires from 4 to 6 healthy adults. Different laboratories and diverse techniques were used to prepare libraries and sequence TCR repertoires, to increase sequencing depth and limit assay-specific biases. Between about 0.9 and 8.9 billion PBMCs per donor were obtained by leukapheresis. The paper's findings and limits, for the study overall: Based on pairwise subsampling, the degree of clonotype sharing among donors was expected to be affected by sequencing depth. About 5% of naive CD4, around 3.6% of naive CD8, about 2.5% of memory CD4, and 0.35% to 0.4% of memory CD8 clonotypes were shared across several donors. The genetic and exposure-history diversity represented was limited by the small number of donors. Even with the large sequencing depth, rarefaction of the sorted-subset datasets indicated that sequencing was incomplete. Compared with non-shared clonotypes, the clonotypes found in all four sorted-subset donors had higher generation probabilities. Sampling was restricted to blood, and TCR repertoires in tissue are likely to differ from TCR repertoires in blood. Naive subsets generally had larger estimated clonotype richness than memory subsets.

Using the deep immunoSEQ assay, TCR CDR3 regions were amplified from genomic DNA by multiplex PCR. For each cell subset, the extracted genomic DNA was distributed evenly across all wells of several immunoSEQ 96-well plates, and each plate served as one replicate. Each replicate PCR for sorted subsets received around 0.2 ug genomic DNA, equal to about 30,000 T cell genomes. Purified libraries were measured with a Qubit 3.0 fluorometer, size-checked on a Bioanalyzer 2100, and measured again with the KAPA Library Quantification kit. Every immunoSEQ 96-well plate was sequenced on a separate single-read 150-cycle Illumina NextSeq 550 flow cell. Per the authors' processing: Because the immunoSEQ output included only junctional sequences and no quality scores, the filtering could not be the same as the filtering used for full-length reads. Sequences were annotated with PyIR, a Python wrapper for IgBLAST v1.9, using IMGT germline references to assign V/J genes and CDR3. Any read was removed if the V/J assignment was weak (E-value above 1e-6), the CDR3 was missing, or the read contained stop codons, out-of-frame junctions, or ambiguous translated residues. V3J clonotypes were defined as sequences sharing an identical inferred V gene, J gene, and CDR3 amino acid sequence. To compute the percentage overlap between repertoires, the number of shared unique clonotypes was divided by the size of the smaller repertoire. RTK rarefaction, the Chao1 estimator, and Recon v2.1 estimates of unobserved clonotypes were used to assess repertoire richness. OLGA was used to compute generation probabilities for all TCRbeta clonotypes that the gDNA method yielded from a handful of donors. TCRdb took this table from immuneACCESS and kept in-frame rearrangements with V and J called. Such tables lack part of the clones; where checked against another copy, unresolved V genes explain under half of the gap, and the rest is unexplained. V and J calls and clone size are those listed in that table; D and trimming were worked out from the DNA. The sample table shows about 2.2 million clones, and over 85% are seen once. The ten most abundant clones make up around 1.8% of the sample.

V is pared back by 5 bases and J by 6 bases, with 14 bases lying between the germline termini. Reading the germline V gene (reference sequence) gives CDR1 LNHDA and CDR2 SQIVND. There are 14 amino acids in the CDR3, from cysteine to phenylalanine inclusive. The sequence is cut down to CDR3 DNA, 42 bases in frame from base 1. With respect to this clone: Its binding antigen is unknown. Base quality data are lacking; no much larger clone is found one base away.

CD8 naive samples were CD45RO-negative cells positively selected for CCR7, giving a CD45RA+CCR7+ population that excluded TemRA cells. Healthy HIV-negative adults with no recently reported acute infections or vaccinations were included as donors. Every donor was a Caucasian adult living in Nashville, Tennessee, USA. Blood was collected by leukapheresis, and PBMCs were isolated by Ficoll-Histopaque density gradient centrifugation and then cryopreserved in liquid nitrogen vapor phase. Purity and quantity of every magnetically sorted T cell population were checked by analytical flow cytometry. Genomic DNA was isolated from every sorted fraction and measured by UV absorbance on a Nanodrop 2000c.

The sample taken for sequencing was naive CD8+ T cells from PBMCs. Read against the paper, the sample's cell subset or site label means: CD45RA+CCR7+. The TCR sequence derives from a man between 18 and 29 years old in good health. Some clones in this sample may be carry-over from other donors' samples. Recombination joined TRBV19 with TRBJ1-5, with the D gene call left open. The CDR3 is CASSELRKGQPQHF. The nucleotide sequence is given as TGTGCCAGTAGTGAGCTGAGGAAAGGTCAGCCCCAGCATTTT.